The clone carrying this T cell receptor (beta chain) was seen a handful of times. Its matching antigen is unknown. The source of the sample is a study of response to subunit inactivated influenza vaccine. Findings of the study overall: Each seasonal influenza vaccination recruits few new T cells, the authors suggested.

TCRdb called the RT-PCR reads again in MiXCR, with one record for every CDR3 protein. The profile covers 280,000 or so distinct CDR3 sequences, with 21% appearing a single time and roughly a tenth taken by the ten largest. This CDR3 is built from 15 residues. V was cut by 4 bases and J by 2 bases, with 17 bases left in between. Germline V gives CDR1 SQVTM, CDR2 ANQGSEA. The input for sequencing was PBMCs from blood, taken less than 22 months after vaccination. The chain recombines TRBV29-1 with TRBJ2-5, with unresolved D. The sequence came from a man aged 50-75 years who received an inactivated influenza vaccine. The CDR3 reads CSVAAPLTVQETQYF. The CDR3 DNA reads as TGCAGCGTTGCCGCACCCTTAACAGTTCAAGAGACCCAGTACTTC.